This T cell receptor (beta chain) stems from a study of T-cell reconstitution after alpha-beta-depleted transplantation in children. This clonotype was seen only a few times. As yet, its antigen is unknown. General study findings and limits: In patients about two months after transplant, alpha-beta T cells reportedly arose from several hundred expanded graft clones. In some patients, recipient T cells and intrathymic progenitors surviving conditioning explained high day-60 diversity.

The CDR3 loop spans 16 amino acids. Losses at the gene ends were 4 bases for V and 7 bases for J; bases not matched to a gene: 11. From germline, CDR1 is SEHNR and CDR2 FQNEAQ (reference sequence). A TCRbeta library incorporating unique molecular identifiers was prepared. Each CDR3 protein is one row after TCRdb ran MiXCR on the PCR reads. The data show over 200,000 distinct CDR3 sequences, with 8.4% seen just once and 35% held by the top ten. The source material was PBMCs, mostly from graft donor cells, sampled 360 days after TCRalphabeta/CD19-depleted stem cell transplant. The chain is built from TRBV7-9 and TRBJ2-4; TRBD1 aligns across 9 bases. This clonotype was obtained from a male patient between 2 and 10 years old who had a stem cell transplant for acute myeloid leukemia, so the T cells may come from the graft donor. The CDR3 here is CASSSPHRDRANIQYF. The CDR3 coding sequence is TGTGCCAGCAGCTCCCCTCACCGGGACAGGGCGAACATTCAGTACTTC.